A single TCR beta chain is shown here with its context. The entry originates in a study of T cell responses to AZD1222 COVID-19 vaccine. The V gene lost 5 bases and the J gene lost 2 bases, with 11 bases spanning the gap. Germline V gives CDR1 KGHDR, CDR2 SFDVKD. CDR3 length equals 14 residues. Assay used: immunoSEQ multiplex PCR; TCRdb lists only in-frame clones, some missing. The table lists 98,000 or so clones, around 83% of them singletons. The sequence derives from an adult in good health. V is TRBV24-1 and J is TRBJ1-2; perhaps TRBD1 as D (5 bases). The sample was peripheral blood, taken on day 0 of AZD1222 vaccination. CDR3 DNA sequence: TGTGCCACCAGTGGCAGGGTTGGAAACTATGGCTACACCTTC. It is translated as CATSGRVGNYGYTF.